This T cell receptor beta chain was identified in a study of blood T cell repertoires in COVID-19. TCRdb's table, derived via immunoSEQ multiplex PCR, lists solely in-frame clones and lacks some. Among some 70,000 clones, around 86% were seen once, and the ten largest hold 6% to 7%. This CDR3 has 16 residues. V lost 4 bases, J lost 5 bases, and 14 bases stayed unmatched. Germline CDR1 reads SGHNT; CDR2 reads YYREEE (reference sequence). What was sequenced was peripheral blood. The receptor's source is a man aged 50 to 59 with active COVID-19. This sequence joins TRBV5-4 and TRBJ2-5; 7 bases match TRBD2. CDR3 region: CASSKPTGDYTETQYF. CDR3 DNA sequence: TGTGCCAGCAGCAAACCTACCGGGGACTACACTGAGACCCAGTACTTC.